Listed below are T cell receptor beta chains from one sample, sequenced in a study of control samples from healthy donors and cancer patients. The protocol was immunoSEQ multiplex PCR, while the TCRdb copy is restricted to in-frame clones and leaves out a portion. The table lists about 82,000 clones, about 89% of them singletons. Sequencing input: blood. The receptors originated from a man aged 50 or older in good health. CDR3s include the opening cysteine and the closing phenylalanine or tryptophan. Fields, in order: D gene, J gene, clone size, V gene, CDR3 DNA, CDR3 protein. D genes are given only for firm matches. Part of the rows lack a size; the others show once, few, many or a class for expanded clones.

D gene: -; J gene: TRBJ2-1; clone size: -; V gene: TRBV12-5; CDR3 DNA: TGTGCTAGTGGTTTGGTTGAAGTCAGGTCGGGGGGCGTCTCTAGCAATGAGCAGTTCTTC; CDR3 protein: CASGLVEVRSGGVSSNEQFF
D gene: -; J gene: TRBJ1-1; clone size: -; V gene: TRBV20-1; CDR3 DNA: TGCAGTGCTAGGGCGAACACTGAAGCTTTCTTT; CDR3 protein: CSARANTEAFF
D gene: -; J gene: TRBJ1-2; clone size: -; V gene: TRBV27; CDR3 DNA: TGTGCCAGCAGTTCTCTCGCTGCCGCCGGGACAAATTATGGCTACACCTTC; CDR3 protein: CASSSLAAAGTNYGYTF
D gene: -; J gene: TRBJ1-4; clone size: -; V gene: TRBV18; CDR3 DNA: TGTGCCAGCTCACCAGGGTTTTGGCCCGCTGCACTGGATGAAAAACTGTTTTTT; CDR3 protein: CASSPGFWPAALDEKLFF
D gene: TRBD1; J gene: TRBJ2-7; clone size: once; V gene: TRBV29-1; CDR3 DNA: TGCAGCGTTCATACCGGGACAGGGGAGGACGAGCAGTACTTC; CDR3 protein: CSVHTGTGEDEQYF
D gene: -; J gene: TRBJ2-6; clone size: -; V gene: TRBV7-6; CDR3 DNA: TGTGCCAGCAGCCGAGGGGTGCTGAACTCTGGGGCCAACGTCCTGACTTTC; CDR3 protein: CASSRGVLNSGANVLTF
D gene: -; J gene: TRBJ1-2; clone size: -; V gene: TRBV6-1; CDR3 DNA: TGTGCCAGCAGTGAACAGCCGTTTCCCTCTAACTATGGCTACACCTTC; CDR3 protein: CASSEQPFPSNYGYTF
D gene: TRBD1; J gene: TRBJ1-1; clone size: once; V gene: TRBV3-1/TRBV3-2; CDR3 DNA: TGTGCCAGCAGTCAAGGGGGCCAATTACCCCAGGGTGAAGCTTTCTTT; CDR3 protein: CASSQGGQLPQGEAFF
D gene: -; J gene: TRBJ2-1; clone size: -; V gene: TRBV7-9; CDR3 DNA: TGTGCCAGCAGCTTTGGGCCTGAGCAGTTCTTC; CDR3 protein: CASSFGPEQFF
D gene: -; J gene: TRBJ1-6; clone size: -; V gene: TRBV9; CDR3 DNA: TGTGCCAGCAGCGTAGCCGGGGATAATTCACCCCTCCACTTT; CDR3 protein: CASSVAGDNSPLHF
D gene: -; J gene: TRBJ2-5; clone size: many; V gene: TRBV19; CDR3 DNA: TGTGCCAGTAGTATTATGCAGGGGCAAGAGACCCAGTACTTC; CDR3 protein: CASSIMQGQETQYF
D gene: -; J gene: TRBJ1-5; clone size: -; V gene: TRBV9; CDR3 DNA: TGTGCCAGCAGCGTAAGCGGACAGTCCAATCAGCCCCAGCATTTT; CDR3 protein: CASSVSGQSNQPQHF
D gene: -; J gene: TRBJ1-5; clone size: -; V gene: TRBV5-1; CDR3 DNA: TGCGCCAGCAGCCCGGCCGCGGGCCCGGGGCAGCCCCAGCATTTT; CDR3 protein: CASSPAAGPGQPQHF
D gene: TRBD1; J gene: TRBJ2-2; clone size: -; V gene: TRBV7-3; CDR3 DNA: TGTGCCAGCAGCTTTGGACAGGGGTTCACCGGGGAGCTGTTTTTT; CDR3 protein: CASSFGQGFTGELFF
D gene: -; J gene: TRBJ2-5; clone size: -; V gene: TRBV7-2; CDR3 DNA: TGTGCCAGCAGCCCGGGATTCATCGGGGAGACCCAGTACTTC; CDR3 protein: CASSPGFIGETQYF
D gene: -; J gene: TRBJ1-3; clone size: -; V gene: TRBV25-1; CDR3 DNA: TGTGCCAGCAGTGTTGGTGGAAACACCATATATTTT; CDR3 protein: CASSVGGNTIYF
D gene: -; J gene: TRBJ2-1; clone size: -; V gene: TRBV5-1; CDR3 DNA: TGCGCCAGCAGCAACGGTTACAATGAGCAGTTCTTC; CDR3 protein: CASSNGYNEQFF
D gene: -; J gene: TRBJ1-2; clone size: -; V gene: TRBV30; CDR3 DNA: TGTGCCTGGAGTGGACGGGGGAGCTATGGCTACACCTTC; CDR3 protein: CAWSGRGSYGYTF
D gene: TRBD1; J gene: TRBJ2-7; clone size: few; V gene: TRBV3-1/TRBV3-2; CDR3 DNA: TGTGCCAGCAGCCAGGGAGGACAGGGGATTTACGAGCAGTACTTC; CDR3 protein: CASSQGGQGIYEQYF
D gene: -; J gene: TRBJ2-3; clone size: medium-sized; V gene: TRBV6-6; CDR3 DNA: TGTGCCAGCAGTTACCTGGAGGGCACAGATACGCAGTATTTT; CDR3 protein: CASSYLEGTDTQYF
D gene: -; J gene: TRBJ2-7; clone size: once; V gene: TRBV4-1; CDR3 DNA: TGCGCCAGCAGCCGGGAGAGGGGATCGGTGGAGCAGTACTTC; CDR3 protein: CASSRERGSVEQYF
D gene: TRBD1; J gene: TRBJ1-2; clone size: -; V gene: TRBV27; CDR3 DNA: TGTGCCAGCACAACCACATCCGCGGACAGGGGCGACTATGGCTACACCTTC; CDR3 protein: CASTTTSADRGDYGYTF
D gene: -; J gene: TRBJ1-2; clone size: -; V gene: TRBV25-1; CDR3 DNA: TGTGCCAGCAGTGAAGGGAATGGCTACACCTTC; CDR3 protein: CASSEGNGYTF
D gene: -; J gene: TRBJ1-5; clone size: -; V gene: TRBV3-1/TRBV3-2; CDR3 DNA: TGTGCCAGCAGCGAAGGGCCCCCGGGGGTTAGCAATCAGCCCCAGCATTTT; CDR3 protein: CASSEGPPGVSNQPQHF
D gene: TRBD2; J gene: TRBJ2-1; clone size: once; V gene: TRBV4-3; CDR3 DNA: TGCGCCAGCAGCCAATCGGGCGGGGGGGCCTTCAATGAGCAGTTCTTC; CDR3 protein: CASSQSGGGAFNEQFF
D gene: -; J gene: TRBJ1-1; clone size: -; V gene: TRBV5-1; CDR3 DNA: TGCGCCAGCAGCTTGGAGGCTGGGAACACTGAAGCTTTCTTT; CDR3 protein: CASSLEAGNTEAFF
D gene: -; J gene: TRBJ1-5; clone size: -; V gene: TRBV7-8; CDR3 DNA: TGTGCCAGCAGCTTAGGTGCGGGGGCAATCAATCAGCCCCAGCATTTT; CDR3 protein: CASSLGAGAINQPQHF
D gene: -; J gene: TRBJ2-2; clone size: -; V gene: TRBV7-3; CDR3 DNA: TGTGCCAGCAGCTTATACATGGGGGAGGCCGGGGAGCTGTTTTTT; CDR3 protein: CASSLYMGEAGELFF
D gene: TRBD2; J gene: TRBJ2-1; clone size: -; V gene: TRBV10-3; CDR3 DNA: TGTGCCACCCGAGCGGGGGGGCCTTCCAATGAGCAGTTCTTC; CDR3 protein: CATRAGGPSNEQFF
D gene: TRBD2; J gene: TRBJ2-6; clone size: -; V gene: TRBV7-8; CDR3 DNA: TGTGCCAGCTCAGCCCCCCTAGCGGGGGCGATGAGCGGGGCCAACGTCCTGACTTTC; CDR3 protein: CASSAPLAGAMSGANVLTF
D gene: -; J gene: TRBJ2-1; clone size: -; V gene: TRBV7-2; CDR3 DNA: TGTGCCAGCAGCCGCTTCCGTGGGGGGGAGCAGTTCTTC; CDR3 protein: CASSRFRGGEQFF
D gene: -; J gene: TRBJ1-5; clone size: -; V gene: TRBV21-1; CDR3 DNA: TGTGCCAGCAGCAAAGGACAAGACACGGACAATCAGCCCCAGCATTTT; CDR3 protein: CASSKGQDTDNQPQHF
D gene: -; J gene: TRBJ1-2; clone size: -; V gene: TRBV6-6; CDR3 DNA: TGTGCCAGCATCTTTGGGGGGACAAGGTCCTATGGCTACACCTTC; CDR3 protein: CASIFGGTRSYGYTF
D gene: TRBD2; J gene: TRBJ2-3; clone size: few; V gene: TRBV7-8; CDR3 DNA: TGTGCCAGCAGCCGGGGGGGGCCCGGCACAGATACGCAGTATTTT; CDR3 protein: CASSRGGPGTDTQYF
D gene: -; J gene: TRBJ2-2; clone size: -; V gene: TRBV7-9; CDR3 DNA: TGTGCCAGCAGCCCGAATATGAACACCGGGGAGCTGTTTTTT; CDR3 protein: CASSPNMNTGELFF
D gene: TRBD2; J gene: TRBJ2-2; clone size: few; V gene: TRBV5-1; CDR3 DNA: TGCGCCACCCGGGAGGGGTTCCTCACCGGGGAGCTGTTTTTT; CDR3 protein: CATREGFLTGELFF
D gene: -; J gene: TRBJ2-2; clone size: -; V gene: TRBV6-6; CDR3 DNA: TGTGCCATCCAGTTCGCGGCGCAGGCGAACACCGGGGAGCTGTTTTTT; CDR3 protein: CAIQFAAQANTGELFF
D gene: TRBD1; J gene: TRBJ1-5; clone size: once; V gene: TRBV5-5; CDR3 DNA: TGTGCCAGCAGGCCGGGACAGTCGGTCCTCTATCAGCCCCAGCATTTT; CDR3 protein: CASRPGQSVLYQPQHF
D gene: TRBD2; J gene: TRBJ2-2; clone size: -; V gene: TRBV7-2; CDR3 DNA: TGTGCCAGCAGCTCTAGCGGCTACACCGGGGAGCTGTTTTTT; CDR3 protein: CASSSSGYTGELFF
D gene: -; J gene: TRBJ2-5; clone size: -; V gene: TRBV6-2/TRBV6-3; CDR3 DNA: TGTGCCAGCAGTTATTTCGGGACGAAAGAGACCCAGTACTTC; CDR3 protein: CASSYFGTKETQYF
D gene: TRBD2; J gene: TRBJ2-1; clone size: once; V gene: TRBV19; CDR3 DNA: TGTGCCAGTAGGGGTCGACTAGCGGGGCAAAACAATGAGCAGTTCTTC; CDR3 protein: CASRGRLAGQNNEQFF
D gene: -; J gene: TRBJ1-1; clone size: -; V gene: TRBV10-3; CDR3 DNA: TGTGCCATCAGTGAGTCGCAGACGGAAAAAGCTTTCTTT; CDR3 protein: CAISESQTEKAFF
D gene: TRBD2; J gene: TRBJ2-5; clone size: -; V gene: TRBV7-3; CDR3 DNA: TGTGCCAGCAGCTCCGCCGGGACTAGCGGGGGTAGAGAGACCCAGTACTTC; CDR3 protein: CASSSAGTSGGRETQYF
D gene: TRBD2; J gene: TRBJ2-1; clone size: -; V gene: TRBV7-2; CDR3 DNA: TGTGCCAGCAGCTTTTGGGCTAGCGGGGACAATGAGCAGTTCTTC; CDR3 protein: CASSFWASGDNEQFF
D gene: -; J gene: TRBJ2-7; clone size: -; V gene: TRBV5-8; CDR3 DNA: TGTGCCAGCAGCAGGGGAGATGTTATCGCCACCGTAAGCGAGCAGTACTTC; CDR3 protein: CASSRGDVIATVSEQYF
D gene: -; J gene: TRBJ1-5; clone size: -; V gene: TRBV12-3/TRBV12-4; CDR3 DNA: TGTGCCAGCACGGGACGCTTCAATCAGCCCCAGCATTTT; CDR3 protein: CASTGRFNQPQHF
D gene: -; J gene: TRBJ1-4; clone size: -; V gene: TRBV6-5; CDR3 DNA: TGTGCCAGCAGCGGACAGTCAACTAATGAAAAACTGTTTTTT; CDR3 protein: CASSGQSTNEKLFF
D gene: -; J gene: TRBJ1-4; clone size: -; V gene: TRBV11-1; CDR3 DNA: TGTGCCAGCAGCTATACAGGCTTAAATGAAAAACTGTTTTTT; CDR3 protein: CASSYTGLNEKLFF
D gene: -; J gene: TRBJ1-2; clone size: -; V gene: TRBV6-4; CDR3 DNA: TGTGCCAGCAGTGAGTGGGACTCCTCGAATGGCTACACCTTC; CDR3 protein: CASSEWDSSNGYTF
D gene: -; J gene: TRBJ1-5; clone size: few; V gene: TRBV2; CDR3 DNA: TGTGCCAGCAACCTAGAGGGGGGGGGCAATCAGCCCCAGCATTTT; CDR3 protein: CASNLEGGGNQPQHF
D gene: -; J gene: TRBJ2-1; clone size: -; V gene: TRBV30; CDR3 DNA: TGTGCCTGGATGGGATACAATGAGCAGTTCTTC; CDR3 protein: CAWMGYNEQFF
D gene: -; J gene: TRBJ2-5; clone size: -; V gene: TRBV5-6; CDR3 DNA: TGTGCCAGCAGCTTGGGGCAGGGAGAGACCCAGTACTTC; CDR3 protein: CASSLGQGETQYF
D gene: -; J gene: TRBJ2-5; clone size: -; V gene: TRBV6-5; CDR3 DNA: TGTGCCAGCAGTTACTCGACTCATGAGACCCAGTACTTC; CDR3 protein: CASSYSTHETQYF
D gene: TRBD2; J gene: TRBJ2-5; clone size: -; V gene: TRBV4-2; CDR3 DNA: TGTGCCAGCAGCCTTTCCCTAGCGGGGGGGCCCGAGACCCAGTACTTC; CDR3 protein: CASSLSLAGGPETQYF
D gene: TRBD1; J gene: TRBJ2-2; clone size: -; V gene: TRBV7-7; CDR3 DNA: TGTGCCAGCAGCTCCCTCCGGGACAGGGGTACCGGGGAGCTGTTTTTT; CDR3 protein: CASSSLRDRGTGELFF